Sequencing of this TCR beta chain was carried out in a study of regulatory T cells in long-lasting Graves disease. Germline V gene sequence: CDR1 MNHEY, CDR2 SVGAGI. This CDR3 spans 14 amino acids. The sample's time point: persistent/refractory GD, antithyroid drugs over 5 years with positive TRAb. Following extraction of RNA from PBMCs, that RNA was used to make the TCR library. This clonotype was counted only a few times. Antigen: not known. At one of its ends the junction is not consistent with the germline gene, which may arise from a read error. Library construction for TCR beta used iRepertoire HTBI primers and Arm-PCR of CDR3 regions. Using its own MiXCR run on the multiplex PCR reads, TCRdb lists one record per CDR3 protein. The sample consists of about 470,000 distinct CDR3 sequences, around 21% of them appearing once. Study-level points and caveats: Reduced TCR diversity was observed in persistent Graves' patients versus newly diagnosed patients. Gene preferences differed: TRBV28, TRBJ1-2, TRBJ2-5 in persistent cases.

This chain connects TRBV6-5 to TRBJ2-7, with D unclear. This material consisted of peripheral blood mononuclear cells (PBMCs), taken when the disease was refractory, from a patient treated with antithyroid drugs. The source of this sequence is a female donor with Graves disease. CDR3: CASSYVIGPYEQYF. The CDR3 DNA reads as TGTGCCAGCAGTTACGTAATAGGGCCCTATGAGCAGTACTTC.